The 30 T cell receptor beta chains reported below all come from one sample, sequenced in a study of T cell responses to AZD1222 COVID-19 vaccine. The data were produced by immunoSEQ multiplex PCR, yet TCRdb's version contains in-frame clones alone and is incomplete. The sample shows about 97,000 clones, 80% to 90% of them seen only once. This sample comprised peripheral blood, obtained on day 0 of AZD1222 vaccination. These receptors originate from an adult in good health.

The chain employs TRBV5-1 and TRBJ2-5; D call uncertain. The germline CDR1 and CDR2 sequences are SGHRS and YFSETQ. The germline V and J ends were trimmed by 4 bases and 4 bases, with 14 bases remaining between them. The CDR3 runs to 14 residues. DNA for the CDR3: TGCGCCAGCAGCGAGGCGGAACCTGCAGAGACCCAGTACTTC. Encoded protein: CASSEAEPAETQYF.

The CDR3 sequence: CASTLGTLNEKLFF. CDR3 DNA: TGTGCCAGCACCCTCGGAACCCTTAATGAAAAACTGTTTTTT. The chain couples TRBV6-7 to TRBJ1-4; D is unresolved. TRBV6-7 is annotated as an ORF whose role is uncertain. V lost 7 bases and J lost 4, with 13 bases in between. This CDR3 region has 14 residues.

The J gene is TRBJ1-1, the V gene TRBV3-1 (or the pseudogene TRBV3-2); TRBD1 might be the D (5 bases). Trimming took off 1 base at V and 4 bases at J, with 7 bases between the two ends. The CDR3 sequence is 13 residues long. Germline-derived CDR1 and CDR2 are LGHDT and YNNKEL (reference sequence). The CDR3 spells CASSQVGGTEAFF. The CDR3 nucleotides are TGTGCCAGCAGCCAAGTTGGGGGCACTGAAGCTTTCTTT.

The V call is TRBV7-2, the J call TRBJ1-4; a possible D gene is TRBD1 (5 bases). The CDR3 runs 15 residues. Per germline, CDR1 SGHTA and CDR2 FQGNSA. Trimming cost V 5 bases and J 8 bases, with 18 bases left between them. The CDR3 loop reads CASSAGFGRDEKLFF. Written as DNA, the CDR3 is TGTGCCAGCAGCGCAGGGTTCGGGAGGGACGAAAAACTGTTTTTT.

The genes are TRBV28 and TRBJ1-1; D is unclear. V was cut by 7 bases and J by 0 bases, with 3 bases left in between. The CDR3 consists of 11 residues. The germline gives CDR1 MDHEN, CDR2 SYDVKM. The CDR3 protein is CASTLNTEAFF. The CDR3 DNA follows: TGTGCCAGCACTCTGAACACTGAAGCTTTCTTT.

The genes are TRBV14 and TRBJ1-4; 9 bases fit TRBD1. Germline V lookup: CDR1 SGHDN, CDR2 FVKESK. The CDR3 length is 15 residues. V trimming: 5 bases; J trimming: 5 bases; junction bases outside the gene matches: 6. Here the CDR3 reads CASSALTGGNEKLFF. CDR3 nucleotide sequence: TGTGCCAGCAGCGCTTTGACAGGGGGAAATGAAAAACTGTTTTTT.

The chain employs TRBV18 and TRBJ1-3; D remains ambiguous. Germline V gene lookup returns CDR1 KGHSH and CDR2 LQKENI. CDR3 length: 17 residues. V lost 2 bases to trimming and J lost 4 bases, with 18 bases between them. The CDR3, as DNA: TGTGCCAGCTCACCAAAGGCAGAAGTTAATGCAGGAAACACCATATATTTT. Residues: CASSPKAEVNAGNTIYF.

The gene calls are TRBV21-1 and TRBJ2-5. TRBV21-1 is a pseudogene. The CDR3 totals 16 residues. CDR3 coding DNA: TGTGCCAGCACCTCCCCCTATGGACGGGCCGGGGAGACCCAGTACTTC. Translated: CASTSPYGRAGETQYF.

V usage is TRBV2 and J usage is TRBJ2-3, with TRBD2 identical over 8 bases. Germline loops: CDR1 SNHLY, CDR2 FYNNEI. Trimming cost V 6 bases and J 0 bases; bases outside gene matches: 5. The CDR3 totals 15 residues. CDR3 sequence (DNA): TGTGCCAGCAGGGGCGGGACTAGTAGCACAGATACGCAGTATTTT. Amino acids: CASRGGTSSTDTQYF. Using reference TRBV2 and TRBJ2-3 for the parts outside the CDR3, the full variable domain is EPEVTQTPSHQVTQMGQEVILRCVPISNHLYFYWYRQILGQKVEFLVSFYNNEISEKSEIFDDQFSVERPDGSNFTLKIRSTKLEDSAMYFCASRGGTSSTDTQYFGPGTRLTVL.

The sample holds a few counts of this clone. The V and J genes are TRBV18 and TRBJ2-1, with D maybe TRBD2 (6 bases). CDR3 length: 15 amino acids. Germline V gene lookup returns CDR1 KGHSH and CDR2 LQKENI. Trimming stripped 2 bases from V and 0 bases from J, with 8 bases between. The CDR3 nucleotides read TGTGCCAGCTCACCAGGGAGGCTCTCCTACAATGAGCAGTTCTTC. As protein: CASSPGRLSYNEQFF.

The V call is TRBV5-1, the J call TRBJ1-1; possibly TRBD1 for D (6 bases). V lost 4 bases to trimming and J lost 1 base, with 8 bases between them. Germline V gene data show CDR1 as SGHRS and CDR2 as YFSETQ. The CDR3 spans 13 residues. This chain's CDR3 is CASSGQPNTEAFF. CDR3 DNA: TGCGCCAGCAGCGGACAGCCGAACACTGAAGCTTTCTTT.

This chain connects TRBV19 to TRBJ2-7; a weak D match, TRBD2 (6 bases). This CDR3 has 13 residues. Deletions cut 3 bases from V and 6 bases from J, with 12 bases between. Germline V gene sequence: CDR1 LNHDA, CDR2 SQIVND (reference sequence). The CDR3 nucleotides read TGTGCCAGTAGTATTGGGCGGGACGGCGAGCAGTACTTC. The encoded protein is CASSIGRDGEQYF.

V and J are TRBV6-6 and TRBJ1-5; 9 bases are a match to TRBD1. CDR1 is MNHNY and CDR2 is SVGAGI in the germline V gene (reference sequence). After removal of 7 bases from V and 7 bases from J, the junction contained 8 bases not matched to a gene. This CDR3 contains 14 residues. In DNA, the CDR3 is TGTGCCAGCATGGGACAGGGAACAGTGCAGCCCCAGCATTTT. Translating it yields CASMGQGTVQPQHF.

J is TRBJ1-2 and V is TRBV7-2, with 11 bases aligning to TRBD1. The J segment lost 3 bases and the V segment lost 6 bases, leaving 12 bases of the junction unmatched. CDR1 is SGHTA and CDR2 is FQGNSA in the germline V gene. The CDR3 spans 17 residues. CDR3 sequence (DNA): TGTGCCAGCAGTTTTAACACCGGGACAGGGGGGCACTATGGCTACACCTTC. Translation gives CASSFNTGTGGHYGYTF.

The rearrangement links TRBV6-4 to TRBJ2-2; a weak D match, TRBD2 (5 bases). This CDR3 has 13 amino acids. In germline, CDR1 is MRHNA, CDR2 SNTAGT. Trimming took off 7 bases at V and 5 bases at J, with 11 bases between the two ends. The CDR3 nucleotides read TGTGCCAGCACCGACGGGGTAACCGGGGAGCTGTTTTTT. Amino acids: CASTDGVTGELFF.

CDR3 nucleotides: TGTGCCAGCAGCACCACACCGGGACAGTCTGGAAACACCATATATTTT. Residues: CASSTTPGQSGNTIYF. J is TRBJ1-3 and V is TRBV5-4; 7 bases are shared with TRBD1. Germline loops: CDR1 SGHNT, CDR2 YYREEE (reference sequence). V gave up 4 bases and J gave up 1 base; unmatched junction bases: 8. The CDR3 sequence is 16 residues long.

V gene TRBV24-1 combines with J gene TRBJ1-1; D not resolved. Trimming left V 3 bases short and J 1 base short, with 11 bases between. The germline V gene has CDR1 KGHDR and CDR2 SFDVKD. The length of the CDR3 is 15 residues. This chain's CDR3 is CATSDGRRGNTEAFF. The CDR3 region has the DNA TGTGCCACCAGTGATGGCCGCCGGGGGAACACTGAAGCTTTCTTT.

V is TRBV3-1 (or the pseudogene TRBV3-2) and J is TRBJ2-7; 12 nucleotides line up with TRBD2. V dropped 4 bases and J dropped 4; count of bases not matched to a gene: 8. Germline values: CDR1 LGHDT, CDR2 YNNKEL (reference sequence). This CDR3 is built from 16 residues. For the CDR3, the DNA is TGTGCCAGCAGCCTCGGGAGGCTAGCGGGAGGGTACGAGCAGTACTTC. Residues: CASSLGRLAGGYEQYF.

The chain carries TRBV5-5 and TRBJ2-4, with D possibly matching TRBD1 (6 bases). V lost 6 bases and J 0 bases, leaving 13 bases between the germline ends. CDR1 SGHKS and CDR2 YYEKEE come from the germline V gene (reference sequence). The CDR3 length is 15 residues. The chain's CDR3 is CASIRDTLAKNIQYF. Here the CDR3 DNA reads TGTGCCAGCATCCGGGACACCCTAGCCAAAAACATTCAGTACTTC.

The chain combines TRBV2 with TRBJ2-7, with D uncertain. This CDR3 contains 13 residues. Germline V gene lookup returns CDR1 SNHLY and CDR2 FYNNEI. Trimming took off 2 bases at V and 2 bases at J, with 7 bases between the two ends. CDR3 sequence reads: CASSESAPYEQYF. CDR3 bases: TGTGCCAGCAGTGAATCTGCCCCCTACGAGCAGTACTTC. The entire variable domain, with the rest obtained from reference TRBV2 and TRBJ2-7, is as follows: EPEVTQTPSHQVTQMGQEVILRCVPISNHLYFYWYRQILGQKVEFLVSFYNNEISEKSEIFDDQFSVERPDGSNFTLKIRSTKLEDSAMYFCASSESAPYEQYFGPGTRLTVT.

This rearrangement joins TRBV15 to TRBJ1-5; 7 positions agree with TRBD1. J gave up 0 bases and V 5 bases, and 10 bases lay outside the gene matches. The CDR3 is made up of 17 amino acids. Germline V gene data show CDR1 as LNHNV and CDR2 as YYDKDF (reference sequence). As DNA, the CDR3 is TGTGCCACCAGCTCAGACCGGGACAGATATAGCAATCAGCCCCAGCATTTT. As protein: CATSSDRDRYSNQPQHF.

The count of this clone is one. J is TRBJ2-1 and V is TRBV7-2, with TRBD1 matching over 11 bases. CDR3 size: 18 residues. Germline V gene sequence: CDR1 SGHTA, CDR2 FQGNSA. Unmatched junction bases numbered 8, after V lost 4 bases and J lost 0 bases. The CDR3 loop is CASSSGQGVASSYNEQFF. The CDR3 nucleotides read TGTGCCAGCAGCTCGGGACAGGGGGTCGCTAGCTCCTACAATGAGCAGTTCTTC.

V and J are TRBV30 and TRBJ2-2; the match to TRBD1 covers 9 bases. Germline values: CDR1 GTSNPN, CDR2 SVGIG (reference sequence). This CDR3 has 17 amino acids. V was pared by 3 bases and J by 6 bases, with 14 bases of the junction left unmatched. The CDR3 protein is CAWRAKTGQGFAGELFF. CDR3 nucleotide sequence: TGTGCCTGGAGAGCCAAGACGGGACAGGGATTTGCCGGGGAGCTGTTTTTT.

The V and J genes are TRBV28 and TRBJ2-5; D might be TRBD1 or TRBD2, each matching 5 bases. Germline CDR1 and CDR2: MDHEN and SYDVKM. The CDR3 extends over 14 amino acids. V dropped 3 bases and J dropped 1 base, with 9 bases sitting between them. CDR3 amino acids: CASSLAGTQETQYF. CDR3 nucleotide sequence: TGTGCCAGCAGTTTGGCAGGGACCCAAGAGACCCAGTACTTC.

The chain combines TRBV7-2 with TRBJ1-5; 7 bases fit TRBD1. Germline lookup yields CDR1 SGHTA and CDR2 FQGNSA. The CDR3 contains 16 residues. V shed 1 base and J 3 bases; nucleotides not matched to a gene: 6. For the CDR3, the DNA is TGTGCCAGCAGCTTAGGGGGGACAGCGAACAATCAGCCCCAGCATTTT. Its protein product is CASSLGGTANNQPQHF.

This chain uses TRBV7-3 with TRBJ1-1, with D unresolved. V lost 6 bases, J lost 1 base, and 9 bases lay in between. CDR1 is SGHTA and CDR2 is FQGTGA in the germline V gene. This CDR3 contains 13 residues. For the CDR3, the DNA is TGTGCCAGCAGAAATCAGAGGAACACTGAAGCTTTCTTT. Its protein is CASRNQRNTEAFF.

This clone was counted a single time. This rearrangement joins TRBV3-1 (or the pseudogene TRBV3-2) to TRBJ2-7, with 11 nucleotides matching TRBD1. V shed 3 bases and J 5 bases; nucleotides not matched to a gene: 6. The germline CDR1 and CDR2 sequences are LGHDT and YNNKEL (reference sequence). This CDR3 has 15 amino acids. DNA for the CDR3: TGTGCCAGCAGCCAGGGACAGGGGGTCTACCACGAGCAGTACTTC. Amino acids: CASSQGQGVYHEQYF.

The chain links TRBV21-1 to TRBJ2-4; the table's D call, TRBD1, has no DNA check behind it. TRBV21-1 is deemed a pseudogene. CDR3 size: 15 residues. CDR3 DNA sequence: TGTGCCAGCAGCAAAGTGGAAGACAGGGGGATCATTCAGTACTTC. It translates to CASSKVEDRGIIQYF.

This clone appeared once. The CDR3 here is CASSGLQGARQPQHF. In DNA, the CDR3 is TGTGCCAGTAGTGGTTTGCAGGGGGCGCGTCAGCCCCAGCATTTT. The chain links TRBV19 to TRBJ1-5, with TRBD1 matching 8 bases. This CDR3 region has 15 residues. Germline assignment: CDR1 LNHDA and CDR2 SQIVND (reference sequence). The ends lost 5 bases at V and 6 bases at J; junction bases unmatched: 9.

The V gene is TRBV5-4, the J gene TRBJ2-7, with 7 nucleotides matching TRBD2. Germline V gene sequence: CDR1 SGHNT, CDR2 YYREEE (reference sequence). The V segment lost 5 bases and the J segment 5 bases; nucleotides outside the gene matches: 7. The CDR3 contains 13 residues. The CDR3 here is CASRPSLADEQYF. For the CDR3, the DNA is TGTGCCAGCAGACCCTCGCTAGCGGACGAGCAGTACTTC.